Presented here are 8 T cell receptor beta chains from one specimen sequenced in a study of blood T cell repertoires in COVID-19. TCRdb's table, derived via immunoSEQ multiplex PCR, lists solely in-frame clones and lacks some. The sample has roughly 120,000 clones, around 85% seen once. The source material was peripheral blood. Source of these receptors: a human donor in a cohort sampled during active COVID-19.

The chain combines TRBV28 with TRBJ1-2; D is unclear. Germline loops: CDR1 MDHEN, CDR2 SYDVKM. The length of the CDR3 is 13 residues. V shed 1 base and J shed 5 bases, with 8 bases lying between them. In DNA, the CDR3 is TGTGCCAGCAGTTTATCCCAGGCTTATGGCTACACCTTC. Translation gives CASSLSQAYGYTF.

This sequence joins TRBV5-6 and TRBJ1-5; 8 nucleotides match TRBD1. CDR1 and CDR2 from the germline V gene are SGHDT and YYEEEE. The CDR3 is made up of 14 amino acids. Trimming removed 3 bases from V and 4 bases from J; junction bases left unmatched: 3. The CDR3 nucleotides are TGTGCCAGCAGCTCGGGACAGGCGAATCAGCCCCAGCATTTT. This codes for CASSSGQANQPQHF.

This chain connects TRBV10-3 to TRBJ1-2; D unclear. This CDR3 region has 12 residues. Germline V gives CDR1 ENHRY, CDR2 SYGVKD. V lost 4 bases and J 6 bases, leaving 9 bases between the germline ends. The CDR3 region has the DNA TGTGCCATCAGTGGAACAGATAATGGCTACACCTTC. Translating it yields CAISGTDNGYTF.

The CDR3 DNA sequence: TGTGCCAGCAGCTTAATCCGAACAGGGGGCGCATCCCTCTTCTACTACACCTTC. It specifies CASSLIRTGGASLFYYTF. V gene TRBV7-8 combines with J gene TRBJ1-2; TRBD1 matches at 9 bases. Germline V gene sequence: CDR1 SGHVS, CDR2 FQNEAQ. Germline trimming cut 2 bases from V and 10 bases from J; bases unmatched to any gene: 20. The CDR3 extends over 18 amino acids. The full variable domain, its missing parts supplied by reference TRBV7-8 and TRBJ1-2, is GAGVSQSPRYKVAKRGQDVALRCDPISGHVSLFWYQQALGQGPEFLTYFQNEAQLDKSGLPSDRFFAERPEGSVSTLKIQRTQQEDSAVYLCASSLIRTGGASLFYYTFGSGTRLTVV.

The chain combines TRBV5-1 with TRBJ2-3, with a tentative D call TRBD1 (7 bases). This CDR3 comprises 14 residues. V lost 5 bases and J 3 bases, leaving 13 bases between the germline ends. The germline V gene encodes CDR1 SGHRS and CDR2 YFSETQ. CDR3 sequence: CASRSQGGTDTQYF. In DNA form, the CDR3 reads TGCGCCAGCAGGTCTCAGGGGGGTACAGATACGCAGTATTTT.

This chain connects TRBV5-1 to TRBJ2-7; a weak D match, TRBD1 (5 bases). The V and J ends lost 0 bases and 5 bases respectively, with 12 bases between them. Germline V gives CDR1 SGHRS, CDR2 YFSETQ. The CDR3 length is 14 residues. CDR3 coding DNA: TGCGCCAGCAGCTTGGGCTCAGGGTGGGACGAGCAGTACTTC. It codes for CASSLGSGWDEQYF.

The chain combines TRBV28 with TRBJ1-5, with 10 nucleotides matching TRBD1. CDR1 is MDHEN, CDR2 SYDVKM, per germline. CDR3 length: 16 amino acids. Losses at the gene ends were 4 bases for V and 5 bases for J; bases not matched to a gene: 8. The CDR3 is CASSSSGTGEDQPQHF. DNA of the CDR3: TGTGCCAGCAGTTCCTCCGGGACAGGGGAAGATCAGCCCCAGCATTTT. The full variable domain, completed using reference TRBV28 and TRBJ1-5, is DVKVTQSSRYLVKRTGEKVFLECVQDMDHENMFWYRQDPGLGLRLIYFSYDVKMKEKGDIPEGYSVSREKKERFSLILESASTNQTSMYLCASSSSGTGEDQPQHFGDGTRLSIL.

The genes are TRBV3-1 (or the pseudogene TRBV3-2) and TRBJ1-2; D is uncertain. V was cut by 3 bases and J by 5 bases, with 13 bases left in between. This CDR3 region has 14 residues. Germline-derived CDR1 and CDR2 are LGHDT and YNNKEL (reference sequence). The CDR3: CASSQGPVRYGYTF. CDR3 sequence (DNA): TGTGCCAGCAGCCAGGGCCCTGTACGGTATGGCTACACCTTC.